This TCR beta chain was identified in a study of blood T cell repertoires in COVID-19. Method: immunoSEQ multiplex PCR; TCRdb's copy keeps in-frame clones and lacks some. This sample carries more than 200,000 clones, around 89% of them seen once, and the ten largest clones take approximately 1.7%. Trimming removed 5 bases at V and 0 bases at J, with 12 bases between. Germline-derived CDR1 and CDR2 are LNHDA and SQIVND (reference sequence). This CDR3 comprises 15 residues. The sequence derives from a man in his 70s with acute or convalescent COVID-19. V gene TRBV19 combines with J gene TRBJ2-3; tentatively, D is TRBD1 (5 bases). Sequencing was done on a sample of peripheral blood. CDR3 amino acids: CASSRAGQSTDTQYF. Written as DNA, the CDR3 is TGTGCCAGTAGTCGCGCAGGGCAGAGCACAGATACGCAGTATTTT.